Listed below are T cell receptor beta chains from one sample, sequenced in a study of regulatory dendritic cells for organ transplantation. No antigens are known for them. Assay: immunoSEQ multiplex PCR; the TCRdb copy retains only in-frame clones and omits some. This sample has about 12,000 clones, with just under 90% found just once. Sample: naive CD8+ T cells from blood cultured with regulatory dendritic cells. These receptors were obtained from a human donor in good health. The CDR3 runs from the conserved cysteine through the conserved F or W. Fields, in order: J gene, V gene, CDR3 length, clone size, D gene, CDR3 DNA, CDR3 protein. The D gene is left open where the match is weak. Clone size is stated in some rows and not others, as once, few, many or a class when expanded.

j_call: TRBJ1-2
v_call: TRBV5-1
cdr3_length: 14
clone_size: -
d_call: -
cdr3_nt: TGCGCCAGCAGCTTGGGGGGGCCTTGGAACGGCTACACCTTC
cdr3_aa: CASSLGGPWNGYTF

j_call: TRBJ2-1
v_call: TRBV2
cdr3_length: 13
clone_size: -
d_call: -
cdr3_nt: TGTGCCAGCAGTGGGGCTACCTACAATGAGCAGTTCTTC
cdr3_aa: CASSGATYNEQFF

j_call: TRBJ2-7
v_call: TRBV27
cdr3_length: 15
clone_size: -
d_call: -
cdr3_nt: TGTGCCAGCAGCTCGCCCCTGGGAGAAGCCTACGAGCAGTACTTC
cdr3_aa: CASSSPLGEAYEQYF

j_call: TRBJ2-6
v_call: TRBV27
cdr3_length: 20
clone_size: -
d_call: TRBD1
cdr3_nt: TGTGCCAGCAGTTTAGGGCTCCCCGGGACAGCTTCCTCTGGGGCCAACGTCCTGACTTTC
cdr3_aa: CASSLGLPGTASSGANVLTF

j_call: TRBJ2-7
v_call: TRBV25-1
cdr3_length: 14
clone_size: -
d_call: -
cdr3_nt: TGTGCCAGCAGTGATTCTCTCGAGTCCTACGAGCAGTACTTC
cdr3_aa: CASSDSLESYEQYF

j_call: TRBJ2-2
v_call: TRBV10-3
cdr3_length: 19
clone_size: -
d_call: -
cdr3_nt: TGTGCCATCAGTGAGTCCCCGGGAGCGTGGGGAACGAACACCGGGGAGCTGTTTTTT
cdr3_aa: CAISESPGAWGTNTGELFF

j_call: TRBJ2-2
v_call: TRBV5-1
cdr3_length: 17
clone_size: once
d_call: -
cdr3_nt: TGCGCCAGCAGCTTTGAGGAGGGAGTTCGCGACACCGGGGGGCTGTTTTTT
cdr3_aa: CASSFEEGVRDTGGLFF

j_call: TRBJ2-5
v_call: TRBV12-5
cdr3_length: 14
clone_size: -
d_call: -
cdr3_nt: TGTGCTAGTGGTTTGGGGGAGATTCAAGAGACCCAGTACTTC
cdr3_aa: CASGLGEIQETQYF

j_call: TRBJ2-5
v_call: TRBV7-8
cdr3_length: 14
clone_size: -
d_call: -
cdr3_nt: TGTGCCAGCAGCTCCGGCCTGAAGGGAGAGACCCAGTACTTC
cdr3_aa: CASSSGLKGETQYF

j_call: TRBJ2-1
v_call: TRBV5-4
cdr3_length: 15
clone_size: -
d_call: -
cdr3_nt: TGTGCCAGCAGCACAGCCGGCCCTCAACCCCCTGAGCAGTTCTTC
cdr3_aa: CASSTAGPQPPEQFF

j_call: TRBJ1-1
v_call: TRBV9
cdr3_length: 14
clone_size: once
d_call: TRBD1
cdr3_nt: TGTGCCAGCAGCGGAGACAGGGCTACCACTGAAGCTTTCTTT
cdr3_aa: CASSGDRATTEAFF

j_call: TRBJ1-1
v_call: TRBV10-3
cdr3_length: 12
clone_size: -
d_call: -
cdr3_nt: TGTGCCATCAGCCTAGATGACGCTGAAGCTTTCTTT
cdr3_aa: CAISLDDAEAFF

j_call: TRBJ2-5
v_call: TRBV10-3
cdr3_length: 16
clone_size: -
d_call: -
cdr3_nt: TGTGCCATCAGTGAGTCCGGACCCGGGGGAGGCGAGACCCAGTACTTC
cdr3_aa: CAISESGPGGGETQYF

j_call: TRBJ2-7
v_call: TRBV6-5
cdr3_length: 15
clone_size: -
d_call: -
cdr3_nt: TGTGCCAGCAGTTACTCCCCTGACAGGTCCTACGAGCAGTACTTC
cdr3_aa: CASSYSPDRSYEQYF

j_call: TRBJ2-7
v_call: TRBV9
cdr3_length: 11
clone_size: -
d_call: -
cdr3_nt: TGTGCCAGCAGTCGGGGGTACGAGCAGTACTTC
cdr3_aa: CASSRGYEQYF

j_call: TRBJ2-5
v_call: TRBV13
cdr3_length: 16
clone_size: -
d_call: -
cdr3_nt: TGTGCCAGCAGCTCTGGAGGGGGGGGCCTGTTTGAGACCCAGTACTTC
cdr3_aa: CASSSGGGGLFETQYF

j_call: TRBJ2-1
v_call: TRBV27
cdr3_length: 15
clone_size: -
d_call: TRBD2
cdr3_nt: TGTGCCAGCACCGCGGGGGTACCTTCCTACAATGAGCAGTTCTTC
cdr3_aa: CASTAGVPSYNEQFF

j_call: TRBJ1-2
v_call: TRBV28
cdr3_length: 16
clone_size: few
d_call: TRBD1
cdr3_nt: TGTGCCAGCAGTTATGACAGGGCAAGTGACGTCTATGGCTACACCTTC
cdr3_aa: CASSYDRASDVYGYTF

j_call: TRBJ2-1
v_call: TRBV20-1
cdr3_length: 10
clone_size: -
d_call: -
cdr3_nt: TGCAGTGTGGAGGAGAATGAGCAGTTCTTC
cdr3_aa: CSVEENEQFF

j_call: TRBJ2-7
v_call: TRBV7-3
cdr3_length: 17
clone_size: -
d_call: TRBD1
cdr3_nt: TGTGCCAGCAGCTACGGACCCCCGACAGGGGCCGCCTACGAGCAGTACTTC
cdr3_aa: CASSYGPPTGAAYEQYF